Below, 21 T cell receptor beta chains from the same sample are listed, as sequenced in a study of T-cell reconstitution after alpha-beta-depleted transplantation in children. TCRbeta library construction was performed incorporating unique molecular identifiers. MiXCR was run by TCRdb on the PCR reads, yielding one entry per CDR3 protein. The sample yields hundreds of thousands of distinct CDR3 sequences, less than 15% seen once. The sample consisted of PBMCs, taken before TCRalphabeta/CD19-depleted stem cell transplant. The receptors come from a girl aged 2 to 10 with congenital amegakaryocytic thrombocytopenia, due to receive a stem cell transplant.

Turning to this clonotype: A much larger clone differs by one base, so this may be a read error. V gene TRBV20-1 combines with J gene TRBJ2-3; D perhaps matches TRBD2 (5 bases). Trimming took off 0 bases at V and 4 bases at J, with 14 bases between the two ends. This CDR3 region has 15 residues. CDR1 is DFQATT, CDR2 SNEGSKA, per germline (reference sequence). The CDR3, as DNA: TGCAGTGCTAGAGATGCGCGGCAGGACTCAGATACGCAGTATTTT. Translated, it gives CSARDARQDSDTQYF.

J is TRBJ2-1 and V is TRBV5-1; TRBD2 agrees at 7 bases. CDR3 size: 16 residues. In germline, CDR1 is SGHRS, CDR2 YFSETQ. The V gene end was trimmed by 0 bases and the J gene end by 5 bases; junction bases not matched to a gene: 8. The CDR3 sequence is CASSLASAGAHNEQFF. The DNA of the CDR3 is TGCGCCAGCAGCTTGGCCTCTGCGGGAGCTCACAATGAGCAGTTCTTC.

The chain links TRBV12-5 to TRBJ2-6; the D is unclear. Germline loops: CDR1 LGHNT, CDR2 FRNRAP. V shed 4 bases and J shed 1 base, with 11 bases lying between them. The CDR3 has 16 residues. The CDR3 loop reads CASGSPAKSGANVLTF. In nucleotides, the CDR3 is TGTGCTAGTGGTTCCCCCGCAAAATCTGGGGCCAACGTCCTGACTTTC.

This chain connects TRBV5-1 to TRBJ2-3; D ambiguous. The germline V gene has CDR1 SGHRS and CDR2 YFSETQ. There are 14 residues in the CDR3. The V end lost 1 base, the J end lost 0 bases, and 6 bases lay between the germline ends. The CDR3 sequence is CASSLIPSTDTQYF. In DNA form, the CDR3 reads TGCGCCAGCAGCTTGATCCCGAGCACAGATACGCAGTATTTT.

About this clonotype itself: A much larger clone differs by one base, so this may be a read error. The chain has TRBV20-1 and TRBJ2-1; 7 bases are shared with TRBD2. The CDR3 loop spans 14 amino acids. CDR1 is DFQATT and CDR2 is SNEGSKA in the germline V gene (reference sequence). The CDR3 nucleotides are TGCAGTGCCCTGGGCGGGAGAGTTTACAATGAGCAGCTCTTC. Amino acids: CSALGGRVYNEQLF.

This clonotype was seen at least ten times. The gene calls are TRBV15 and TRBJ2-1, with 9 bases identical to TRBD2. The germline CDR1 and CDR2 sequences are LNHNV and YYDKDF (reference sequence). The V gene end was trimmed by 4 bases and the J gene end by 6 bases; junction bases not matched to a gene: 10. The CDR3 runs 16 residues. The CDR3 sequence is CATSTKREEPPNEQFF. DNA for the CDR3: TGTGCCACCAGCACAAAGCGGGAGGAACCCCCCAATGAGCAGTTCTTC. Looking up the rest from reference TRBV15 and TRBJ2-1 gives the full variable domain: DAMVIQNPRYQVTQFGKPVTLSCSQTLNHNVMYWYQQKSSQAPKLLFHYYDKDFNNEADTPDNFQSRRPNTSFCFLDIRSPGLGDTAMYLCATSTKREEPPNEQFFGPGTRLTVL.

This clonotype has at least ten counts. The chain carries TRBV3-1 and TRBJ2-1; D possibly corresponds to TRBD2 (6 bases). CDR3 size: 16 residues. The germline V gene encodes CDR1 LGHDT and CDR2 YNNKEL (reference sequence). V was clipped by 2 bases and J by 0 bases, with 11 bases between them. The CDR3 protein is CASSQPLATSYNEQFF. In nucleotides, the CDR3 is TGTGCCAGCAGCCAACCTCTAGCGACCTCCTACAATGAGCAGTTCTTC.

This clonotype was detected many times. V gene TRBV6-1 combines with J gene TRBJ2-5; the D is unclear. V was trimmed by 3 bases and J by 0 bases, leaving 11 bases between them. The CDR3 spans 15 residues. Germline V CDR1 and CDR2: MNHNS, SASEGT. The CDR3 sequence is CASSDLGFNQETQYF. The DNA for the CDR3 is TGTGCCAGCAGTGATTTGGGTTTTAACCAAGAGACCCAGTACTTC.

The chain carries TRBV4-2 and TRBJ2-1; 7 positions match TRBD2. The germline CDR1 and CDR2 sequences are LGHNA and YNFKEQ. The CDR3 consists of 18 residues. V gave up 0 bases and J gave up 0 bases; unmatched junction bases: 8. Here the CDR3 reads CASSQEGLAADSYNEQFF. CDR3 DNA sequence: TGTGCCAGCAGCCAAGAGGGCCTAGCGGCAGACTCCTACAATGAGCAGTTCTTC.

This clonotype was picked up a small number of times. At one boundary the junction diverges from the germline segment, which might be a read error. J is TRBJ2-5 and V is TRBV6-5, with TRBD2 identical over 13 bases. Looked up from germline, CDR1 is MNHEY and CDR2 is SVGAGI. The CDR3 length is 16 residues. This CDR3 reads CASSNSGLAGVETQYF. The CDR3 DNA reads TGTGCCAGCAGTAACTCCGGACTAGCGGGAGTAGAGACCCAGTACTTC.

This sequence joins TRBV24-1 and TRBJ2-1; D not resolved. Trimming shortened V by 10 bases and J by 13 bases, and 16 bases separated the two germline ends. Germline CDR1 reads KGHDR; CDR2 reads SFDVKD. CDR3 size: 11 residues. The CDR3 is CATSDANRQFF. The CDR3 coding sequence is TGTGCCACAAGCGACGCCAATCGACAGTTCTTC.

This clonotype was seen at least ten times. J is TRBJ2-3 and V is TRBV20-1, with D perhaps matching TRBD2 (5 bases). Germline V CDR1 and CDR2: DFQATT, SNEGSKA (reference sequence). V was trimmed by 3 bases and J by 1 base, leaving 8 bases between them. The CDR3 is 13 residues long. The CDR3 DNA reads TGCAGTGCTAGGCAAGCGGGCACAGATACGCAGTATTTT. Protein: CSARQAGTDTQYF.

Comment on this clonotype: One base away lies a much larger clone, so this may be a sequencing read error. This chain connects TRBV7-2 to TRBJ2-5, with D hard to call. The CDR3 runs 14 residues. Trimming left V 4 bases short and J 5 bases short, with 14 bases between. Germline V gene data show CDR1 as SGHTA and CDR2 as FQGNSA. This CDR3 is CASSSARLVETQYF. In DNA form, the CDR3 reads TGTGCCAGCAGCTCAGCGAGGCTAGTTGAGACCCAGTACTTC.

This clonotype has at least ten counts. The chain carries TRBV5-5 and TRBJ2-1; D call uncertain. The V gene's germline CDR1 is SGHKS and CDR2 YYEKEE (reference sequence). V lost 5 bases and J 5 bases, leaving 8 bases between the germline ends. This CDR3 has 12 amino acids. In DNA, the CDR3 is TGTGCCAGCAGTACAACCCACAATGAGCAGTTCTTC. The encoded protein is CASSTTHNEQFF. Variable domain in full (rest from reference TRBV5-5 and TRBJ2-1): DAGVTQSPTHLIKTRGQQVTLRCSPISGHKSVSWYQQVLGQGPQFIFQYYEKEERGRGNFPDRFSARQFPNYSSELNVNALLLGDSALYLCASSTTHNEQFFGPGTRLTVL.

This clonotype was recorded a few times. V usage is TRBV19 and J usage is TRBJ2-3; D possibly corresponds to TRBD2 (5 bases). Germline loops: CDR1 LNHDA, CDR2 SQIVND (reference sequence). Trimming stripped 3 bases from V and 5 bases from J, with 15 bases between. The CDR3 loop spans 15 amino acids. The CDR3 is CASSIYSARGDTQYF. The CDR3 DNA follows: TGTGCCAGTAGTATCTATAGCGCCCGGGGAGATACGCAGTATTTT.

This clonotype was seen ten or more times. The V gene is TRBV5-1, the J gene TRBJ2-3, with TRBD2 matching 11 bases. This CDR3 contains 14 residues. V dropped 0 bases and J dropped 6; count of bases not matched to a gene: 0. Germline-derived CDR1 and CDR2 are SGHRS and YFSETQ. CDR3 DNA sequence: TGCGCCAGCAGCTTGGCTAGCGGGAGGGATACGCAGTATTTT. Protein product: CASSLASGRDTQYF.

The DNA of the CDR3 is TGTGCCAGCAGTGAACGTGAAGATACGCAGTATTTT. This codes for CASSEREDTQYF. The rearrangement uses TRBV25-1 and TRBJ2-3; D uncertain. CDR1 is MGHDK and CDR2 is SYGVNS in the germline V gene. V lost 2 bases and J lost 5, with 5 bases in between. The CDR3 consists of 12 residues.

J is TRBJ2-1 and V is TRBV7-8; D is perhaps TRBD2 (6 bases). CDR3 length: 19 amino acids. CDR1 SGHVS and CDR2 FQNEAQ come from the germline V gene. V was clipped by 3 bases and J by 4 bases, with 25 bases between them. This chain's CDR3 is CASSLRSTGGIQRYNEQFF. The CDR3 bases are TGTGCCAGCAGCTTGCGGTCGACCGGGGGAATTCAGCGATACAATGAGCAGTTCTTC.

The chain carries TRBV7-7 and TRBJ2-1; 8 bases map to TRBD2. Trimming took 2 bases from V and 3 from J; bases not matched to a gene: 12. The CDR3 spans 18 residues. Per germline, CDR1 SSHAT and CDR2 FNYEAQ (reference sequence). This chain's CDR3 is CASSLFPAGESGYNEQFF. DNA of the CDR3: TGTGCCAGCAGCTTATTCCCAGCGGGAGAGTCAGGCTACAATGAGCAGTTCTTC.

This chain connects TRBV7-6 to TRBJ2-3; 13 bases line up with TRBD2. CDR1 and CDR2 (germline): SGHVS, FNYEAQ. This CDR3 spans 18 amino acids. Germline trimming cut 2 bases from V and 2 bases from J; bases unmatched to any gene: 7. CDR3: CASSLSLAGGDHTDTQYF. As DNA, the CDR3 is TGTGCCAGCAGCTTATCACTAGCGGGAGGGGACCACACAGATACGCAGTATTTT.

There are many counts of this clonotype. The CDR3 loop is CASRPGLNTEAFF. The DNA for the CDR3 is TGTGCCAGCAGGCCAGGACTGAACACTGAAGCTTTCTTT. This sequence joins TRBV27 and TRBJ1-1; D is unresolved. Germline lookup yields CDR1 MNHEY and CDR2 SMNVEV (reference sequence). V was clipped by 6 bases and J by 0 bases, with 8 bases between them. The CDR3 loop spans 13 amino acids.